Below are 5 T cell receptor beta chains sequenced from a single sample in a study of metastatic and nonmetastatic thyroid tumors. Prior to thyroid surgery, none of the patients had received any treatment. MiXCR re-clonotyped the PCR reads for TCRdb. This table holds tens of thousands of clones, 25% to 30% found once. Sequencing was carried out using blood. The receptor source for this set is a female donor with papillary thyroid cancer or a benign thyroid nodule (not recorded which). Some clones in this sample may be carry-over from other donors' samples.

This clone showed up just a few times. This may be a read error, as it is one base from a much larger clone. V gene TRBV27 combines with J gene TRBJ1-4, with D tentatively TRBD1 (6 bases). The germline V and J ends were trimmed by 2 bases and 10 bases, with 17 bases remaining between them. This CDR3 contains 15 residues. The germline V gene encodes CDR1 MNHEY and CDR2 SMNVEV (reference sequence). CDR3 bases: TGTGCCAGCAGTTTAAGGGGGTCGGATCAGCGAAAACTGTTTTTT. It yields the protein CASSLRGSDQRKLFF.

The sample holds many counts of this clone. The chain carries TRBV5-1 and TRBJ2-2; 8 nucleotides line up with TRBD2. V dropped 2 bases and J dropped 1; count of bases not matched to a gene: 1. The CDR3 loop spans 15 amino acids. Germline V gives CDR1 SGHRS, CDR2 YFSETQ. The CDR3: CASSFTSGNTGELFF. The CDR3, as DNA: TGCGCCAGCAGCTTCACTAGCGGGAACACCGGGGAGCTGTTTTTT.

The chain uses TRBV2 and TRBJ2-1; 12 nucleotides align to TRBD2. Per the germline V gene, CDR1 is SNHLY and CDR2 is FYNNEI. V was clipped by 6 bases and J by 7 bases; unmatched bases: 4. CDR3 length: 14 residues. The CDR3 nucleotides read TGTGCCAGCAGACTAGCGGGAGGTTGGAATGAGCAGTTCTTC. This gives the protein CASRLAGGWNEQFF.

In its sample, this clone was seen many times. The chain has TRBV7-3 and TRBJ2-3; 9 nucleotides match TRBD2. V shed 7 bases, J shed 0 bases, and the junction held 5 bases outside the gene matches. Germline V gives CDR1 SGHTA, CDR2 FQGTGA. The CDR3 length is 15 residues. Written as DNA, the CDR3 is TGTGCCAGCACTAGCGGGACTTCTAGCACAGATACGCAGTATTTT. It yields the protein CASTSGTSSTDTQYF.

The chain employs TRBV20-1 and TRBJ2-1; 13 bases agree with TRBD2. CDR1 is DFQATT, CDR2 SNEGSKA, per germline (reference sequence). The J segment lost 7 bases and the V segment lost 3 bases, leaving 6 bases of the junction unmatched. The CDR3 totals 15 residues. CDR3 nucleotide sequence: TGCAGTGCTAGCCGGACTAGCGGGAGTAGGAATGAGCAGTTCTTC. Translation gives CSASRTSGSRNEQFF.